This is a list of T cell receptor beta chains from one sample in a study of blood T cell repertoires in COVID-19. Method: immunoSEQ multiplex PCR; TCRdb's copy keeps in-frame clones and lacks some. Seen here are 360,000 or so clones, around 91% observed once, and the top ten hold about 6.5%. Specimen: peripheral blood. Receptor source: a man aged 18-30 years with active or convalescent COVID-19. The CDR3 runs from the conserved cysteine through the conserved F or W. Each record gives: V gene, J gene, D gene, clone size, CDR3 DNA, CDR3 protein. D genes are given only for firm matches. Not all rows give a size; the values are once, few, many and, for expanded clones, a class.

>TRBV28|TRBJ1-1|NA|NA
TGTGCCAGCAGTTATAATACGCCAGGGAACACTGAAGCTTTCTTT
CASSYNTPGNTEAFF
>TRBV7-3|TRBJ1-2|TRBD1|NA
TGTGCCAGCAGCTTAACACGGACAGGGCGGTACACCTTC
CASSLTRTGRYTF
>TRBV18|TRBJ1-1|NA|NA
TGTGCCAGCCGCCCCATGGCAGGAGGGAACACTGAAGCTTTCTTT
CASRPMAGGNTEAFF
>TRBV6-5|TRBJ2-7|TRBD1|NA
TGTGCCAGCACCCCGGACAGGGCCCTCTCCTACGAGCAGTACTTC
CASTPDRALSYEQYF
>TRBV4-1|TRBJ1-1|NA|once
TGCGCCAGCAGCCAAGCGGGGTTGTCTTTGAACACTGAAGCTTTCTTT
CASSQAGLSLNTEAFF
>TRBV7-9|TRBJ1-2|NA|NA
TGTGCCAGCAGCCTTGCAGGGGTCAACTATGGCTACACCTTC
CASSLAGVNYGYTF
>TRBV27|TRBJ2-3|NA|NA
TGTGCCACCCAGGAGCAGGGGACAGATACGCAGTATTTT
CATQEQGTDTQYF
>TRBV18|TRBJ1-5|TRBD1|NA
TGTGCCAGCTCACTGACAGGGGGCAATCAGCCCCAGCATTTT
CASSLTGGNQPQHF
>TRBV18|TRBJ1-1|NA|NA
TGTGCCAGCTCACCATCCGGGGGAGGCACTGAAGCTTTCTTT
CASSPSGGGTEAFF
>TRBV11-3|TRBJ2-7|TRBD2|NA
TGTGCCAGCAGCTCCGGGGCGGGGGCCTACGAGCAGTACTTC
CASSSGAGAYEQYF
>TRBV7-2|TRBJ1-2|TRBD1|NA
TGTGCCAGCAGGACGGGACAGGCTAACTATGGCTACACCTTC
CASRTGQANYGYTF